This T cell receptor (beta chain) appears in the sequencing data of a study of blood T cell repertoires in COVID-19. V lost 2 bases, J lost 5 bases, and 19 bases lay in between. Germline-derived CDR1 and CDR2 are SGDLS and YYNGEE. The CDR3 has 16 residues. In the original processing: Scientists estimated how many nucleated cells there were by amplifying reference gene primers. Sequenced by immunoSEQ multiplex PCR; TCRdb stores in-frame clones only, minus some. V, J and clone size derive from that table, while D and trimming were established from the DNA sequence. Among 200,000 to 300,000 clones listed, about nine tenths were seen once. Enrolled through a virtual design, the participants were between roughly 18 and 90 years of age and came from 24 US areas. Participant-reported clinical history was the basis for cohort assignment.

This TCR derives from a woman aged 40 to 55 with acute COVID-19. The specimen sequenced was PBMCs or T cells enriched from blood (not recorded which). The rearrangement uses TRBV9 and TRBJ2-5; D unresolved. The CDR3 region is CASSVTPNSQAETQYF. The CDR3, as DNA: TGTGCCAGCAGCGTTACACCAAACAGTCAGGCGGAGACCCAGTACTTC.